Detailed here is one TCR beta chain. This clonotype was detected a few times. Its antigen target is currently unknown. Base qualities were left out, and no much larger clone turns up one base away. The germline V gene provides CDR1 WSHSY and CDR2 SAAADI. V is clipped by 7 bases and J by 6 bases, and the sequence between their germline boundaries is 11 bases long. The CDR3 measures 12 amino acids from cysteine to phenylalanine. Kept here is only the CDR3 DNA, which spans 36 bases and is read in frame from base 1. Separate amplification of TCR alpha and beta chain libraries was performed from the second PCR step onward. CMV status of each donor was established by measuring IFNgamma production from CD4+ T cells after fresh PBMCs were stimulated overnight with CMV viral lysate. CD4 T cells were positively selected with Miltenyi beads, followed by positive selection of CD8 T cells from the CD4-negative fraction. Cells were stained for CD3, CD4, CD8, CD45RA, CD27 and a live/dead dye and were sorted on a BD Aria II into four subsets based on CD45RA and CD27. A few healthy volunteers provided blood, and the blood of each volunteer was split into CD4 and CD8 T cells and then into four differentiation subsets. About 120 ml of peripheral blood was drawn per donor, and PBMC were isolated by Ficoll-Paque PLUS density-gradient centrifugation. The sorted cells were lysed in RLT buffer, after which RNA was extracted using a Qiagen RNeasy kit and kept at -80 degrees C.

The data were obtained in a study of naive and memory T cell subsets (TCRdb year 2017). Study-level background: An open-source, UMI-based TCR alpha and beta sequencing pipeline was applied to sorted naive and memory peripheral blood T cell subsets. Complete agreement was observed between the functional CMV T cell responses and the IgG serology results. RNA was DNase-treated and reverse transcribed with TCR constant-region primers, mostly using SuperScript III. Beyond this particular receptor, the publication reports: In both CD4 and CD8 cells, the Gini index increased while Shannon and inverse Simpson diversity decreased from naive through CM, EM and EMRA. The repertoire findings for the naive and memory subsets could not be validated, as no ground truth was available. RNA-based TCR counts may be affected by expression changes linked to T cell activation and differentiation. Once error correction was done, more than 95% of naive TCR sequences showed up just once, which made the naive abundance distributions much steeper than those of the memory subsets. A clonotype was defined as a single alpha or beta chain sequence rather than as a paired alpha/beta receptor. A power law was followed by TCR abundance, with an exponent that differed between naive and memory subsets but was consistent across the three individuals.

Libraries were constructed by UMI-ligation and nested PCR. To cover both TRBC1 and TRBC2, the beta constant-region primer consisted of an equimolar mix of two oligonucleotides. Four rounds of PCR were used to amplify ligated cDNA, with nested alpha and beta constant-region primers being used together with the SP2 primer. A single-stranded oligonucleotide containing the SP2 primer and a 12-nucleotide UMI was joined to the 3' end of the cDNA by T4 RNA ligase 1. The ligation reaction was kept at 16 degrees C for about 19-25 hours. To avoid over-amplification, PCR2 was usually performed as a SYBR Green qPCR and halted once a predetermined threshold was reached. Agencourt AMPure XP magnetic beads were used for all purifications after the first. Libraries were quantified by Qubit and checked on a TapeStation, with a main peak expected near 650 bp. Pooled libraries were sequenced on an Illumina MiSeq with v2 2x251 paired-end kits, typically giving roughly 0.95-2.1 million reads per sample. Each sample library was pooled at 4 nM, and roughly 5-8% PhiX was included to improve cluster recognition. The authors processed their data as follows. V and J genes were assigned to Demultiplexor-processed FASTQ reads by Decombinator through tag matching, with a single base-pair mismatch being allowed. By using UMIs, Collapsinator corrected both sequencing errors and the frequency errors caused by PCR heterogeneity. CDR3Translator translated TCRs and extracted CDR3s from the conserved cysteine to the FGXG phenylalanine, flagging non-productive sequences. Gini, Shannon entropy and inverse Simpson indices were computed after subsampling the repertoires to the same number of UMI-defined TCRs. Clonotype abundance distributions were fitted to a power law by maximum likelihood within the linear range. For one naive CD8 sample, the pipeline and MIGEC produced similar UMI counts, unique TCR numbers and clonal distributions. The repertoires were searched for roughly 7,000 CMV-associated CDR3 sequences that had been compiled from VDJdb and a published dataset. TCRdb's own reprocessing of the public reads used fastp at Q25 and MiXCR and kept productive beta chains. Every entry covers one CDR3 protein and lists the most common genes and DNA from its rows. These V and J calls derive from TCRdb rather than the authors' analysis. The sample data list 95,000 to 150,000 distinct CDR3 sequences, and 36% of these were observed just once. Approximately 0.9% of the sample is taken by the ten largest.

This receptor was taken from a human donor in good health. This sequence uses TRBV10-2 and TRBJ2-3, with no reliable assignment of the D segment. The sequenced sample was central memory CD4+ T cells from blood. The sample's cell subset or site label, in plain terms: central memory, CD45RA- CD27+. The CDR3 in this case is CASTPKADTQYF. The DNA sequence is TGCGCCAGCACCCCGAAGGCGGATACGCAGTATTTT.